This T cell receptor (beta chain) was observed in a study of blood T cell repertoires in COVID-19. Background on the study: COVID-19 samples collected from the United States, Italy and Spain covered acute and convalescent phases.

Measured with immunoSEQ multiplex PCR; TCRdb has only the in-frame clones, and not every one. The sample holds 95,000 to 110,000 clones, 87% seen once. The germline gives CDR1 MNHEY, CDR2 SMNVEV (reference sequence). Trimming removed 3 bases at V and 3 bases at J, with 9 bases between. The CDR3 runs to 14 residues. The V and J genes are TRBV27 and TRBJ2-1; D is undetermined. Input material: peripheral blood. This clonotype was sampled from a man aged 45-65 years with acute or convalescent COVID-19. CDR3 in DNA: TGTGCCAGCAGTTTTGGCAGGTTCTACAATGAGCAGTTCTTC. It codes for CASSFGRFYNEQFF.